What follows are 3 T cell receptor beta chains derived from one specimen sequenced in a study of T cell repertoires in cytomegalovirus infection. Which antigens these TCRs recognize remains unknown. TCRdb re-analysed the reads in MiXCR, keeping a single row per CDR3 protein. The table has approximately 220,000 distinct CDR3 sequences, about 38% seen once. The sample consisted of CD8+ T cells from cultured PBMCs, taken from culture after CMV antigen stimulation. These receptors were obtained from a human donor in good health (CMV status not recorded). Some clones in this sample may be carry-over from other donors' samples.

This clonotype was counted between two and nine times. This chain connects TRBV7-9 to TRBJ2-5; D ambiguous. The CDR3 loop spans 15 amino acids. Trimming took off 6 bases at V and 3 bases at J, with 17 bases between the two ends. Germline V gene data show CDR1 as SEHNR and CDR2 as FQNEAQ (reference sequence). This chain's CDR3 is CASSTPGSGEETQYF. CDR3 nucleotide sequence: TGTGCCAGCAGTACCCCTGGGTCAGGTGAAGAGACCCAGTACTTC.

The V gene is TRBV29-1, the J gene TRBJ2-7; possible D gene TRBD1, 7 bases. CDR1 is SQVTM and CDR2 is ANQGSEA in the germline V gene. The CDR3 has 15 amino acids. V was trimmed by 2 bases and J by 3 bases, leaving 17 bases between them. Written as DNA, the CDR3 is TGCAGCGTTGAAAGGAGGGACAGTCCCTTCTACGAGCAGTACTTC. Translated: CSVERRDSPFYEQYF.

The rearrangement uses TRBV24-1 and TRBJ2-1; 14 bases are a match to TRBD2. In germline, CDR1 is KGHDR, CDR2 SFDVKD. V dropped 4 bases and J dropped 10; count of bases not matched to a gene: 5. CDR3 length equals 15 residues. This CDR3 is CATSDTGLAGEEQFF. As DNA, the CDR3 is TGTGCCACCAGTGACACGGGACTAGCGGGGGAGGAGCAGTTCTTC.